The clone carrying this T cell receptor beta chain was observed at least ten times. Its antigen remains unidentified. Amplification of TCR beta CDR3 regions used RNA as the template. When the TCR CDR3 underwent first-round RT-PCR, the HTBI primer set was used. TCRdb redid the calling of the multiplex PCR reads with MiXCR, one entry per CDR3 protein. Among more than 250,000 distinct CDR3 sequences listed, 12% to 15% were seen once. This sample is part of a study of T cells in Graves' hyperthyroidism and ophthalmopathy. Study results and caveats: Clonotypes that were expanded in thyroid above 0.001 mostly appeared in blood too.

Trimming removed 0 bases at V and 6 bases at J, with 8 bases between. CDR3 length equals 13 residues. CDR1 SGHVS and CDR2 FNYEAQ come from the germline V gene. Each diagnosis was grounded in clinical symptoms, serum thyroxine and TRAb, thyroid ultrasound, and orbital computed tomography. Fresh 10 ml peripheral blood yielded PBMCs. This clonotype originated in a woman in her forties or fifties with Graves' hyperthyroidism that later progressed to Graves' ophthalmopathy. Sequenced material: blood. The chain has TRBV7-6 and TRBJ2-5, with D possibly being TRBD2 (5 bases). CDR3 region: CASSLAGGQTQYF. The CDR3 coding sequence is TGTGCCAGCAGCTTAGCGGGCGGGCAGACCCAGTACTTC.